What follows are 18 T cell receptor beta chains derived from one specimen sequenced in a study of cytomegalovirus exposure and HLA in healthy donors. TCRdb keeps only in-frame clones here, not all; method: immunoSEQ multiplex PCR. In the table there are roughly 300,000 clones, just over 85% of which are singletons. The sequenced material came from PBMCs. All receptors come from a woman aged 18-29 years in good health and CMV-seronegative.

In regard to this clone: This specimen includes other DNA sequences encoding the same CDR3. This chain connects TRBV29-1 to TRBJ1-1; D is possibly TRBD1 (5 bases). The V gene's germline CDR1 is SQVTM and CDR2 ANQGSEA. The CDR3 sequence is 12 residues long. Between the trimmed V and J ends, which lost 7 bases and 2 bases, there was a span of 11 bases. The CDR3 reads CSAGGVNTEAFF. The DNA for the CDR3 is TGCAGCGCGGGGGGGGTCAACACTGAAGCTTTCTTT.

The chain is built from TRBV4-1 and TRBJ1-1, with a tentative D call TRBD1 (5 bases). V lost 0 bases, J lost 7 bases, and 15 bases lay in between. Germline CDR1 and CDR2: MGHRA and YSYEKL. The length of the CDR3 is 15 residues. The CDR3 DNA sequence: TGCGCCAGCAGCCAAGAATGGGGGGGTCCAAATGAAGCTTTCTTT. This codes for CASSQEWGGPNEAFF.

V and J are TRBV29-1 and TRBJ2-7; D may be TRBD2 (5 bases). CDR1 and CDR2 from the germline V gene are SQVTM and ANQGSEA. CDR3 length: 13 amino acids. With 7 bases removed from V and 3 bases from J, the gap between germline ends came to 16 bases. CDR3 in amino acids: CSAMTNPNYEQYF. CDR3 coding DNA: TGCAGCGCTATGACTAACCCGAACTACGAGCAGTACTTC.

The chain is built from TRBV4-3 and TRBJ2-3; the D is unclear. Trimming stripped 2 bases from V and 3 bases from J, with 6 bases between. The CDR3 is made up of 13 amino acids. The germline V gene encodes CDR1 LGHNA and CDR2 YSLEER. The CDR3 coding sequence is TGCGCCAGCAGCCAACTTCAGACAGATACGCAGTATTTT. Translating gives CASSQLQTDTQYF.

The V and J genes are TRBV27 and TRBJ1-1; D not certain. In germline, CDR1 is MNHEY, CDR2 SMNVEV (reference sequence). The V end was cut by 7 bases, the J end by 1 base, with 13 bases between. The CDR3 sequence is 14 residues long. The CDR3 DNA reads TGTGCCAGCACCTCTCCCACAAAGAACACTGAAGCTTTCTTT. This codes for CASTSPTKNTEAFF.

The rearrangement uses TRBV2 and TRBJ2-1; 14 bases map to TRBD2. The V and J ends lost 0 bases and 10 bases, in that order; junction bases with no gene match: 5. Germline CDR1 and CDR2: SNHLY and FYNNEI. The CDR3 is 16 amino acids. CDR3 sequence reads: CASSEAGLAGVREQFF. The CDR3 nucleotides are TGTGCCAGCAGTGAAGCGGGACTAGCGGGAGTGAGAGAGCAGTTCTTC.

This CDR3 is CASRLRQGAYNEQFF. CDR3 DNA sequence: TGTGCCAGCCGTCTCAGACAGGGGGCCTACAATGAGCAGTTCTTC. The rearrangement joins TRBV28 to TRBJ2-1; the match to TRBD1 covers 9 bases. The V segment lost 8 bases and the J segment 2 bases; nucleotides outside the gene matches: 7. CDR1 is MDHEN, CDR2 SYDVKM, per germline. This CDR3 is 15 amino acids long.

The V and J genes are TRBV7-3 and TRBJ1-1; D may be TRBD1 (5 bases). The CDR3 is 14 amino acids. Germline CDR1 is SGHTA and CDR2 is FQGTGA. The V end was cut by 5 bases, the J end by 7 bases, with 17 bases between. The CDR3 sequence: CASSPSGVIGEAFF. The CDR3 coding sequence is TGTGCCAGCAGCCCCTCGGGGGTGATCGGTGAAGCTTTCTTT.

The rearrangement uses TRBV28 and TRBJ2-2; TRBD2 might be the D (6 bases). Germline V CDR1 and CDR2: MDHEN, SYDVKM. The V end lost 10 bases, the J end lost 0 bases, and 9 bases lay between the germline ends. The CDR3 covers 13 residues. CDR3 region: CATSGANTGELFF. DNA of the CDR3: TGTGCCACCTCGGGAGCGAACACCGGGGAGCTGTTTTTT.

This chain uses TRBV9 with TRBJ2-7, with unresolved D. The CDR3 runs to 13 residues. Trimming cost V 0 bases and J 6 bases, with 10 bases left between them. Per the germline V gene, CDR1 is SGDLS and CDR2 is YYNGEE. This CDR3 is CASSVDPPGEQYF. CDR3 coding DNA: TGTGCCAGCAGCGTAGATCCTCCGGGCGAGCAGTACTTC.

This clone was observed a single time. The chain carries TRBV18 and TRBJ2-7, with TRBD1 as a possible D gene (6 bases). The V and J ends lost 3 bases and 2 bases respectively, with 14 bases between them. Germline V lookup: CDR1 KGHSH, CDR2 LQKENI. This CDR3 has 15 residues. CDR3 DNA: TGTGCCAGCTCACCGCCGACAGGTTTGCCCTACGAGCAGTACTTC. Translated: CASSPPTGLPYEQYF.

Concerning this clone: The same CDR3 can be traced to other DNA sequences in this sample. The chain links TRBV28 to TRBJ1-1; D ambiguous. The CDR3 length is 16 residues. Germline CDR1 and CDR2: MDHEN and SYDVKM. V lost 1 base and J lost 1, with 13 bases in between. CDR3 in DNA: TGTGCCAGCAGTTTATCCCCGGGAATTAGGAACACTGAAGCTTTCTTT. It yields the protein CASSLSPGIRNTEAFF. The entire variable domain, with the rest obtained from reference TRBV28 and TRBJ1-1, is as follows: DVKVTQSSRYLVKRTGEKVFLECVQDMDHENMFWYRQDPGLGLRLIYFSYDVKMKEKGDIPEGYSVSREKKERFSLILESASTNQTSMYLCASSLSPGIRNTEAFFGQGTRLTVV.

This chain uses TRBV30 with TRBJ2-1, with 10 bases fitting TRBD1. Germline assignment: CDR1 GTSNPN and CDR2 SVGIG (reference sequence). CDR3 length equals 15 residues. V dropped 5 bases and J dropped 9; count of bases not matched to a gene: 13. The CDR3 loop is CAWHPGTGVIGEQFF. The CDR3 nucleotides read TGTGCCTGGCACCCCGGGACAGGGGTGATAGGTGAGCAGTTCTTC.

The chain has TRBV9 and TRBJ2-1, with D perhaps matching TRBD1 (5 bases). Trimming removed 4 bases at V and 8 bases at J, with 16 bases between. The V gene's germline CDR1 is SGDLS and CDR2 YYNGEE. The CDR3 spans 14 residues. Here the CDR3 DNA reads TGTGCCAGCAGCCGACAGCCTAGTGCCGATGAGCAGTTCTTC. Residues: CASSRQPSADEQFF.

J is TRBJ2-5 and V is TRBV2; a possible D gene is TRBD2 (6 bases). The CDR3 runs 19 residues. The V gene lost 7 bases and the J gene lost 2 bases, with 29 bases spanning the gap. The germline CDR1 and CDR2 sequences are SNHLY and FYNNEI. Written as DNA, the CDR3 is TGTGCCAGCAAATTGGCCGCGGGATCCCAATTCTCCGTTCAAGAGACCCAGTACTTC. It yields the protein CASKLAAGSQFSVQETQYF.

This clone was detected ten times or more. This chain uses TRBV6-1 with TRBJ1-1; 10 nucleotides align to TRBD1. The CDR3 extends over 13 amino acids. V trimming: 7 bases; J trimming: 6 bases; junction bases outside the gene matches: 5. Germline loops: CDR1 MNHNS, CDR2 SASEGT. CDR3: CASMHGQGAEAFF. DNA for the CDR3: TGTGCCAGCATGCACGGACAGGGGGCTGAAGCTTTCTTT.

The chain uses TRBV7-2 and TRBJ1-3; 7 bases fit TRBD1. CDR3 length: 15 amino acids. V trimming: 5 bases; J trimming: 0 bases; junction bases outside the gene matches: 4. Germline assignment: CDR1 SGHTA and CDR2 FQGNSA. CDR3 DNA sequence: TGTGCCAGCAGCCCGACAGGGAGCTCTGGAAACACCATATATTTT. Translated: CASSPTGSSGNTIYF.

This clone was found once. DNA of the CDR3: TGCGCCAGCAGCCAAGATTGGAGGGCCCCCTATGGCTACACCTTC. Protein product: CASSQDWRAPYGYTF. The chain recombines TRBV4-3 with TRBJ1-2; D not certain. The germline V gene encodes CDR1 LGHNA and CDR2 YSLEER. This CDR3 is 15 amino acids long. The V end lost 0 bases, the J end lost 4 bases, and 12 bases lay between the germline ends.